The clone carrying this T cell receptor (beta chain) came up many times. This record comes from a study of T-cell reconstitution after alpha-beta-depleted transplantation in children. Unique molecular identifiers featured in how the TCRbeta library was prepared. TCRdb used MiXCR to reprocess the PCR reads, holding one entry per CDR3 protein. The data hold roughly 610,000 distinct CDR3 sequences, with approximately 10% observed a single time. V lost 7 bases to trimming and J lost 5 bases; unmatched junction nucleotides: 11. CDR3 size: 15 residues. The TCR originated in a human donor who donated a stem cell graft to a child with acute myeloid leukemia. The source material was PBMCs from the stem cell graft donor, sampled from the stem cell graft. The chain couples TRBV12-3 or TRBV12-4 to TRBJ2-3, with TRBD2 identical over 8 bases. Here the CDR3 DNA reads TGTGCCAGCATTCTCAGCGGGAGATGGGGAGATACGCAGTATTTT. This codes for CASILSGRWGDTQYF.